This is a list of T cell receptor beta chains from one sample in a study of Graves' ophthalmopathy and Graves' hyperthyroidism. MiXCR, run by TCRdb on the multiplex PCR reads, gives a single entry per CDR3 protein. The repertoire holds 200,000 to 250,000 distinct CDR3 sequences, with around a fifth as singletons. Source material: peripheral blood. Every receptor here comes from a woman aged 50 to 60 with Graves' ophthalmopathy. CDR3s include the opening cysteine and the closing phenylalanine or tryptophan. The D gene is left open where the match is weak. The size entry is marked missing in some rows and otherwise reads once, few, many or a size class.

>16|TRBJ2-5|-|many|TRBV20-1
CSARDVGVALQETQYF
TGCAGTGCAAGAGATGTAGGGGTAGCCTTACAAGAGACCCAGTACTTC
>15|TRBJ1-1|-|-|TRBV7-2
CASSSMGTPNTEAFF
TGTGCCAGCAGCTCGATGGGGACTCCGAACACTGAAGCTTTCTTT
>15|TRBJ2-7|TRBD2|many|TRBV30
CAWSNGRAYSNEQYF
TGTGCCTGGAGTAACGGGAGGGCCTATTCTAACGAGCAGTACTTC
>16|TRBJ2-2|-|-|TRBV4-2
CASSQLSSSGTGELFF
TGTGCCAGCAGCCAACTTTCTAGCAGTGGCACCGGGGAGCTGTTTTTT
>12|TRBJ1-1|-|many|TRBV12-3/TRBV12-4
CASTSRYTEAFF
TGTGCCAGCACCTCGCGGTACACTGAAGCTTTCTTT
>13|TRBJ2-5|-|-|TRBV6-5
CASSLWGEETQYF
TGTGCCAGCAGTTTATGGGGCGAAGAGACCCAGTACTTC
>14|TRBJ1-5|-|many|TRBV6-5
CASSPLGSNQPQHF
TGTGCCAGCAGTCCTTTGGGTAGCAATCAGCCCCAGCATTTT
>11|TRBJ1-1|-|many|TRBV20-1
CSATGNTEAFF
TGCAGTGCTACGGGGAACACTGAAGCTTTCTTT
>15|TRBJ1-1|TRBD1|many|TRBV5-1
CASSLEGAGNTEAFF
TGCGCCAGCAGCCTGGAGGGGGCCGGGAACACTGAAGCTTTCTTT
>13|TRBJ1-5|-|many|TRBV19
CASSAGGIRPQHF
TGTGCCAGTAGTGCGGGGGGGATCAGGCCCCAGCATTTT
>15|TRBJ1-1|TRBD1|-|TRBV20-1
CSAEDGQGRRTEAFF
TGCAGTGCTGAGGACGGACAGGGGAGAAGAACTGAAGCTTTCTTT
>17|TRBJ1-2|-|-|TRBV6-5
CASSLTARGSPNYGYTF
TGTGCCAGCAGCTTAACGGCCAGGGGATCCCCTAACTATGGCTACACCTTC
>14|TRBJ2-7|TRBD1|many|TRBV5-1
CASSLDRGHREQYF
TGCGCCAGCAGCTTGGACAGGGGGCATCGCGAGCAGTACTTC
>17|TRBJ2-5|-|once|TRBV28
CASSLRPLGQGGETQYF
TGTGCCAGCAGTTTAAGGCCCCTCGGGCAGGGCGGGGAGACCCAGTACTTC
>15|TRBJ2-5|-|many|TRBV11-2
CASSLDYATRETQYF
TGTGCCAGCAGCTTAGATTATGCCACGAGGGAGACCCAGTACTTC
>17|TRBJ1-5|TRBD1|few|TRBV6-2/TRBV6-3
CASSYVGGGASNQPQHF
TGTGCCAGCAGTTACGTTGGAGGGGGCGCGAGCAATCAGCCCCAGCATTTT
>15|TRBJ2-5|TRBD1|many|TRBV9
CASSVAGTAQETQYF
TGTGCCAGCAGCGTAGCCGGGACAGCACAAGAGACCCAGTACTTC
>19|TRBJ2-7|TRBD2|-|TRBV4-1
CASSQGWGRGLAEKYEQYF
TGCGCCAGCAGCCAAGGGTGGGGCAGGGGACTAGCGGAGAAATACGAGCAGTACTTC